This T cell receptor beta chain was captured by sequencing in a study of shared clonotypes between healthy human individuals. V was trimmed by 7 bases and J by 5 bases, leaving 9 bases between them. This CDR3 has 12 amino acids. Germline V gene data show CDR1 as MNHNS and CDR2 as SASEGT. Study results and caveats: Sequencing depth was expected to influence donor clonotype sharing.

Spread over ten immunoSEQ deep assay plates, unsorted PBMC DNA underwent sequencing. Method: immunoSEQ multiplex PCR; TCRdb's copy keeps in-frame clones and lacks some. The repertoire holds around 480,000 clones, with over 60% as singletons. Every one of the donors was a Caucasian adult that lived in Nashville, Tennessee. The unsorted samples had some 90 million PBMCs used for genomic DNA. A remark on this clone: The antigen remains undetermined.

V is TRBV6-1 and J is TRBJ1-5; D gene unclear. Sequencing was carried out using PBMCs. This sequence was found in a woman aged 40 to 50 in good health. Some clones in this sample may be carry-over from other donors' samples. As DNA, the CDR3 is TGTGCCAGCAATCGGCAGGATCAGCCCCAGCATTTT. Protein sequence: CASNRQDQPQHF.